The 21 T cell receptor beta chains in this list originate from one sample, sequenced in a study of cytomegalovirus exposure and HLA in healthy donors. Primers for the PCR totalled 60 Vbeta and 13 Jbeta. Produced via immunoSEQ multiplex PCR; TCRdb's table is partial and in-frame only. The sample records 200,000 to 250,000 clones, around 89% being singletons. Sample: PBMCs. Every receptor here comes from a woman aged 18-29 years in good health and CMV-seronegative.

This clone was observed a handful of times. The V call is TRBV7-9, the J call TRBJ1-6, with 8 positions matching TRBD1. This CDR3 has 16 amino acids. The germline gives CDR1 SEHNR, CDR2 FQNEAQ (reference sequence). The J segment lost 5 bases and the V segment lost 1 base, leaving 4 bases of the junction unmatched. Here the CDR3 DNA reads TGTGCCAGCAGCTTAGGGACAGGGACGCATAATTCACCCCTCCACTTT. It yields the protein CASSLGTGTHNSPLHF.

The V gene is TRBV28, the J gene TRBJ2-1; D remains ambiguous. Germline V gene data show CDR1 as MDHEN and CDR2 as SYDVKM. V was clipped by 7 bases and J by 2 bases, with 3 bases between them. The CDR3 totals 11 residues. CDR3: CASTTYNEQFF. The CDR3 bases are TGTGCCAGCACTACCTACAATGAGCAGTTCTTC.

The chain recombines TRBV7-2 with TRBJ2-1; 8 bases map to TRBD1. Germline V gene sequence: CDR1 SGHTA, CDR2 FQGNSA. V lost 1 base and J lost 7; bases outside the gene matches: 6. CDR3 length equals 15 residues. The CDR3, as DNA: TGTGCCAGCAGCTTAGGGCAGGGGGCCCGAAATGAGCAGTTCTTC. Translation: CASSLGQGARNEQFF.

The gene calls are TRBV12-5 and TRBJ2-1, with TRBD2 identical over 10 bases. CDR3 length: 16 amino acids. From germline, CDR1 is LGHNT and CDR2 FRNRAP. V lost 1 base and J lost 9; bases outside the gene matches: 9. This chain's CDR3 is CASGLGLLAGQGEQFF. The CDR3 coding sequence is TGTGCTAGTGGTTTGGGATTACTAGCGGGGCAGGGTGAGCAGTTCTTC.

The chain employs TRBV11-2 and TRBJ2-3; 12 nucleotides agree with TRBD2. The CDR3 is 17 residues long. After removal of 5 bases from V and 0 bases from J, the junction contained 6 bases not matched to a gene. CDR1 is SGHAT and CDR2 is FQNNGV in the germline V gene. CDR3 sequence (DNA): TGTGCCAGCAGCATCCTAGCGGGGGGGCCAAGCACAGATACGCAGTATTTT. Its translation: CASSILAGGPSTDTQYF.

The chain has TRBV11-2 and TRBJ2-2; 7 positions agree with TRBD1. CDR1 and CDR2 from the germline V gene are SGHAT and FQNNGV. Trimming took 4 bases from V and 6 from J; bases not matched to a gene: 8. This CDR3 is 15 amino acids long. CDR3 coding DNA: TGTGCCAGCAGCTCCAGGGGGTTTAATGCCGGGGAGCTGTTTTTT. Translating gives CASSSRGFNAGELFF.

This chain connects TRBV10-3 to TRBJ1-2; the D is unclear. The CDR3 length is 13 residues. V was trimmed by 7 bases and J by 7 bases, leaving 16 bases between them. Germline values: CDR1 ENHRY, CDR2 SYGVKD. Here the CDR3 reads CAITQDYSSGYTF. CDR3 nucleotide sequence: TGTGCCATCACTCAGGACTACTCCAGTGGCTACACCTTC.

This chain connects TRBV9 to TRBJ2-3; TRBD1 agrees at 7 bases. Germline V CDR1 and CDR2: SGDLS, YYNGEE. V was clipped by 4 bases and J by 4 bases; unmatched bases: 9. CDR3 length equals 15 residues. CDR3 residues: CASSPSQGTSDTQYF. The CDR3 region has the DNA TGTGCCAGCAGCCCTTCACAGGGGACGTCAGATACGCAGTATTTT.

The rearrangement joins TRBV5-1 to TRBJ2-2; 9 bases are shared with TRBD2. There are 16 residues in the CDR3. The V gene end was trimmed by 4 bases and the J gene end by 0 bases; junction bases not matched to a gene: 4. The germline CDR1 and CDR2 sequences are SGHRS and YFSETQ. The CDR3 loop reads CASSSGGLSNTGELFF. CDR3 DNA sequence: TGCGCCAGCAGCAGCGGGGGGCTTTCGAACACCGGGGAGCTGTTTTTT.

This chain uses TRBV15 with TRBJ2-1, with TRBD2 matching 7 bases. CDR1 is LNHNV, CDR2 YYDKDF, per germline (reference sequence). The CDR3 covers 15 residues. J lost 6 bases, V lost 0 bases, and 5 bases had no gene match. The CDR3 nucleotides are TGTGCCACCAGCAGAGAGGGAGGGCATACCAATGAGCAGTTCTTC. The encoded protein is CATSREGGHTNEQFF.

This clone was counted once. J is TRBJ2-1 and V is TRBV29-1, with TRBD2 identical over 9 bases. After removal of 5 bases from V and 2 bases from J, the junction contained 4 bases not matched to a gene. Germline lookup yields CDR1 SQVTM and CDR2 ANQGSEA. The CDR3 covers 14 residues. Written as DNA, the CDR3 is TGCAGCGTTAAATCTAGCGGGACCTACAATGAGCAGTTCTTC. Amino acid sequence: CSVKSSGTYNEQFF.

This chain connects TRBV7-7 to TRBJ2-2; possible D gene TRBD1, 6 bases. In germline, CDR1 is SSHAT, CDR2 FNYEAQ (reference sequence). There are 13 residues in the CDR3. Trimming cost V 6 bases and J 5 bases, with 10 bases left between them. The CDR3 spells CASSPTGTGELFF. As DNA, the CDR3 is TGTGCCAGCAGTCCTACAGGGACCGGGGAGCTGTTTTTT.

This rearrangement joins TRBV10-1 to TRBJ2-3; tentatively, D is TRBD1 (6 bases). V lost 7 bases and J 4 bases, leaving 15 bases between the germline ends. The germline V gene has CDR1 WNHNN and CDR2 SYGVQD (reference sequence). This CDR3 contains 14 residues. CDR3 loop: CASTKIQGPDTQYF. The CDR3 bases are TGCGCCAGCACAAAAATCCAGGGGCCAGATACGCAGTATTTT.

This clone occurred a few times. V and J are TRBV21-1 and TRBJ1-1; the table's D gene call, TRBD1, was not cross checked with the DNA. TRBV21-1 is a known pseudogene. The length of the CDR3 is 11 residues. CDR3 protein: CASSKDRKAFF. Here the CDR3 DNA reads TGTGCCAGCAGCAAAGACAGAAAAGCTTTCTTT.

The rearrangement uses TRBV7-2 and TRBJ2-1, with D possibly being TRBD2 (5 bases). Germline V gene sequence: CDR1 SGHTA, CDR2 FQGNSA. V was cut by 8 bases and J by 8 bases, with 16 bases left in between. CDR3 length: 13 residues. CDR3 residues: CASLGLAPHEQFF. The DNA for the CDR3 is TGTGCCAGCCTTGGGCTAGCCCCGCATGAGCAGTTCTTC.

The rearrangement links TRBV28 to TRBJ2-3, with 13 nucleotides matching TRBD2. This CDR3 contains 18 residues. Germline V gene data show CDR1 as MDHEN and CDR2 as SYDVKM. The V segment lost 5 bases and the J segment 6 bases; nucleotides outside the gene matches: 14. CDR3 DNA sequence: TGTGCCAGCAGTGGTGTGGTGGGGACTAGCGGGATTAGCGATACGCAGTATTTT. It is translated as CASSGVVGTSGISDTQYF.

V gene TRBV5-6 combines with J gene TRBJ1-4, with TRBD1 as a possible D gene (6 bases). The CDR3 sequence is 14 residues long. Deletions cut 6 bases from V and 4 bases from J, with 13 bases between. Germline values: CDR1 SGHDT, CDR2 YYEEEE. The CDR3 region is CASTWRQVNEKLFF. The CDR3 DNA is TGTGCCAGCACCTGGCGACAGGTTAATGAAAAACTGTTTTTT. Using reference TRBV5-6 and TRBJ1-4 for the parts outside the CDR3, the full variable domain is DAGVTQSPTHLIKTRGQQVTLRCSPKSGHDTVSWYQQALGQGPQFIFQYYEEEERQRGNFPDRFSGHQFPNYSSELNVNALLLGDSALYLCASTWRQVNEKLFFGSGTQLSVL.

The V gene is TRBV5-1, the J gene TRBJ2-5, with 8 positions matching TRBD2. This CDR3 contains 15 residues. V was pared by 4 bases and J by 2 bases, with 7 bases of the junction left unmatched. Germline V CDR1 and CDR2: SGHRS, YFSETQ. CDR3 in DNA: TGCGCCAGCAGCCGCCGGGGGGGCGAACAAGAGACCCAGTACTTC. Translating gives CASSRRGGEQETQYF.

This chain links TRBV4-1 with TRBJ1-3, with a possible D match to TRBD1 (6 bases). With 1 base removed from V and 0 bases from J, the gap between germline ends came to 13 bases. Germline V gene sequence: CDR1 MGHRA, CDR2 YSYEKL. The CDR3 runs to 17 residues. The CDR3 here is CASSQGTVVRSGNTIYF. The CDR3 coding sequence is TGCGCCAGCAGCCAAGGGACAGTTGTACGCTCTGGAAACACCATATATTTT.

The chain combines TRBV19 with TRBJ1-1, with 7 positions matching TRBD1. V shed 6 bases and J 0 bases; nucleotides not matched to a gene: 4. The length of the CDR3 is 14 residues. Germline V gene sequence: CDR1 LNHDA, CDR2 SQIVND (reference sequence). The CDR3 sequence: CASRRQGMNTEAFF. In nucleotides, the CDR3 is TGTGCCAGTAGGCGACAGGGCATGAACACTGAAGCTTTCTTT.

The J gene is TRBJ2-2, the V gene TRBV7-6; 8 positions agree with TRBD1. V lost 0 bases to trimming and J lost 5 bases; unmatched junction nucleotides: 11. The germline CDR1 and CDR2 sequences are SGHVS and FNYEAQ. The CDR3 length is 18 residues. CDR3 sequence: CASSLARRGQVYTGELFF. The CDR3 DNA sequence: TGTGCCAGCAGCTTAGCGCGGAGGGGACAGGTTTATACCGGGGAGCTGTTTTTT.